The entry that follows covers one TCR beta chain sequence. Its specificity is unknown. The data originate from a study of blood T cells in healthy people across ages. Whole-study results and caveats: Diversity estimated from one million T cells was considered an underestimate. Measured against age, TCR beta diversity per million T cells decreased in a roughly linear manner.

The CDR3 has 13 residues. With 7 bases clipped from V and 6 bases from J, the junction kept 8 bases outside the gene matches. The germline V gene encodes CDR1 SQVTM and CDR2 ANQGSEA. Primed by a sample-barcoded 5' primer and a J-beta primer mix, a second PCR proceeded for 7 to 11 cycles. TCRdb called the 5' RACE reads again in MiXCR, with one record for every CDR3 protein. Found here are fewer than 950,000 distinct CDR3 sequences, less than 70% of them singletons; the top ten hold roughly 37%. Sample donors were healthy Caucasian individuals that came from Russia, aged 6 to 90. They isolated at least 6 million PBMCs from each sample.

J is TRBJ2-2 and V is TRBV29-1; TRBD1 matches 7 bases. Material: blood. This TCR was sampled from an elderly man in good health. CDR3 DNA sequence: TGCAGCGGGAAGACAGGGACGGCCGGGGAGCTGTTTTTT. Translated: CSGKTGTAGELFF.